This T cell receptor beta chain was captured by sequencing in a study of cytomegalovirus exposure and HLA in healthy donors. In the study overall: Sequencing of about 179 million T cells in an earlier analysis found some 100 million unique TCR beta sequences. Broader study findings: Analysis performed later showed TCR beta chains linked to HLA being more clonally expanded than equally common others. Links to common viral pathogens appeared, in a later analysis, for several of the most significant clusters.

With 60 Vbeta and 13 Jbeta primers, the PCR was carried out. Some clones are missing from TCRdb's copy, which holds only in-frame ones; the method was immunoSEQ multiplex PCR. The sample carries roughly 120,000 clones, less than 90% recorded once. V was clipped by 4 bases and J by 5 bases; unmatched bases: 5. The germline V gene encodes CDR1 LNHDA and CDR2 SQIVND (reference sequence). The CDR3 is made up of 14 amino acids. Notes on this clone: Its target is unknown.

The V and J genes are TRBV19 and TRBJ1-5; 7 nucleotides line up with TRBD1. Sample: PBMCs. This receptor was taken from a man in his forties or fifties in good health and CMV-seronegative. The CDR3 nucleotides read TGTGCCAGTAGTAAAGACAGGGAAGATCAGCCCCAGCATTTT. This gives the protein CASSKDREDQPQHF.